The rows below give T cell receptor beta chains drawn from one sample of a study of T cells in Graves' hyperthyroidism and ophthalmopathy. TCRdb ran MiXCR on the multiplex PCR reads and lists one entry per CDR3 protein. Found here are 450,000 to 500,000 distinct CDR3 sequences, less than 25% of them singletons; the top ten hold about 49%. Material for sequencing was blood. The source of these receptors is a woman in her 70s with Graves' ophthalmopathy. The CDR3 runs from the conserved cysteine through the conserved F or W. D genes are given only for firm matches. Part of the rows lack a size; the others show once, few, many or a class for expanded clones.

j_call | clone_size | d_call | v_call | cdr3_nt | cdr3_aa
TRBJ2-3 | few | NA | TRBV5-1 | TGCGCCAGCAGCTTGGGGGACCCTATCACAGATACGCAGTATTTT | CASSLGDPITDTQYF
TRBJ2-1 | NA | NA | TRBV29-1 | TGCAGCGTTGAACGTTTGGGTAAGCAGTTCTTC | CSVERLGKQFF
TRBJ1-2 | few | NA | TRBV29-1 | TGCAGCGTTGAACCTAGGACGGTACCCTATGGCTACACCTTC | CSVEPRTVPYGYTF
TRBJ1-2 | few | NA | TRBV27 | TGTGCCAGCAGGCTGGGACGAGCCTATGGCTACACCTTC | CASRLGRAYGYTF
TRBJ2-2 | NA | NA | TRBV7-2 | TGTGCCAGCAGCTTAGTTTGGTCCCACACCGGGGAGCTGTTTTTT | CASSLVWSHTGELFF
TRBJ1-1 | NA | TRBD1 | TRBV19 | TGTGCCACCAGGGGGACAGGGGTCGGCACTGAAGCTTTCTTT | CATRGTGVGTEAFF
TRBJ1-1 | few | TRBD1 | TRBV9 | TGTGCCAGCAGCCATGGGACAGGGGGCGCGGGGGCTTTCTTT | CASSHGTGGAGAFF
TRBJ2-6 | NA | NA | TRBV27 | TGTGCCACCGCTCTGAAATGGGACCTATCTGGGGCCAACGTCCTGACTTTC | CATALKWDLSGANVLTF
TRBJ2-3 | few | TRBD2 | TRBV24-1 | TGTGCCACCAGTGATTTGGCGGGAGCCTCAGATACGCAGTATTTT | CATSDLAGASDTQYF
TRBJ1-1 | many | NA | TRBV28 | TGTGCCAGCTTGGACCCTATGAACACTGAAGCTTTCTTT | CASLDPMNTEAFF
TRBJ2-1 | NA | NA | TRBV30 | TGTGCCTGGAGTGATCTAAATGAGCAGTTCTTC | CAWSDLNEQFF
TRBJ1-6 | few | NA | TRBV28 | TGTGCCAGCAGTTACGGGTTTTACCATAATTCACCCCTCCACTTT | CASSYGFYHNSPLHF
TRBJ1-1 | many | NA | TRBV7-2 | TGTGCCAGCAGCATACCCGGGGTGACGGGCACTGAAGCTTTCTTT | CASSIPGVTGTEAFF
TRBJ2-2 | few | NA | TRBV7-2 | TGTGCCAGCAGCTTAGCGTTTGAAGCCGGGGAGCTGTTTTTT | CASSLAFEAGELFF
TRBJ2-1 | few | TRBD2 | TRBV3-1 | TGTGCCAGCAGAGACTTAGCGGGAGTTCTGAATGAGCAGTTCTTC | CASRDLAGVLNEQFF
TRBJ1-5 | few | NA | TRBV15 | TGTGCCACCAGCAGGACAGGCAGAAATCAGCCCCAGCATTTT | CATSRTGRNQPQHF
TRBJ2-1 | many | TRBD2 | TRBV11-2 | TGTGCCAGCAGCCCGGGACTAGCCTCCCCCAATGAGCAGTTCTTC | CASSPGLASPNEQFF
TRBJ2-5 | few | NA | TRBV7-9 | TGTGCCAGCAGCCAAGGGGCGGGTTCAGAGACCCAGTACTTC | CASSQGAGSETQYF
TRBJ1-1 | many | NA | TRBV7-9 | TGTGCCAGCAGCTTAAGAGGGGCCCACACTGAAGCTTTCTTT | CASSLRGAHTEAFF
TRBJ1-3 | NA | NA | TRBV30 | TGTGCCTGGAGTAGTCCCAGGGGTCTCTCTGGAAACACCATATATTTT | CAWSSPRGLSGNTIYF
TRBJ1-2 | many | NA | TRBV29-1 | TGCAGCGTTGAGCCAGGGATCTATGGCTACACCTTC | CSVEPGIYGYTF
TRBJ2-5 | few | TRBD2 | TRBV5-1 | TGCGCCAGCAGCTTGGGACTAGCGGTCCAAGAGACCCAGTACTTC | CASSLGLAVQETQYF
TRBJ2-6 | NA | TRBD1 | TRBV19 | TGTGCCAGTAGTAAACAGGGGGCTGGGGCCAACGTCCTGACTTTC | CASSKQGAGANVLTF
TRBJ2-1 | many | TRBD2 | TRBV7-9 | TGTGCCAGCAGGACTAGCGGGAGTCTATTTGGTAATGAGCAGTTCTTC | CASRTSGSLFGNEQFF